This TCR beta chain was retrieved from a study of blood T cell repertoires in COVID-19. V dropped 2 bases and J dropped 9; count of bases not matched to a gene: 7. Germline values: CDR1 MRHNA, CDR2 SNTAGT. This CDR3 is 15 amino acids long. Measured with immunoSEQ multiplex PCR; TCRdb has only the in-frame clones, and not every one. Of about 35,000 clones listed, more than 70% were seen once; the top ten hold 16%. This sequence originates from a human donor in a cohort sampled during active COVID-19. The chain has TRBV6-4 and TRBJ2-2; 9 nucleotides match TRBD1. The sample comprised peripheral blood. As DNA, the CDR3 is TGTGCCAGCAGTGACCCCGGACAGGGGAACAGGGAGCTGTTTTTT. This gives the protein CASSDPGQGNRELFF.